This T cell receptor (beta chain) appears in the sequencing data of a study of memory CD4+ T cells and cytomegalovirus serostatus. General study results and limits: Each of approximately 61 CMV-associated TCRbeta sequences occurred in one to five individuals.

The CDR3 covers 15 residues. Germline V lookup: CDR1 LGHNT, CDR2 FRNRAP. The V end lost 0 bases, the J end lost 1 base, and 9 bases lay between the germline ends. About this clone itself: Its antigen remains unknown.

Under the authors' procedure: Out-of-frame sequences were removed, leaving around 2.2 million distinct TCRbeta sequences. The table came from immunoSEQ multiplex PCR; TCRdb's copy has only in-frame clones and leaves some out. V and J calls and clone size are as listed in that table; D and trimming were resolved from the DNA. The data contain tens of thousands of clones, more than 70% of them singletons. Single viable CD3+CD4+CD8-CD45RO+ cells were sorted as the memory CD4+ T cells. The sequencing sample was made of memory CD4+ T cells from blood. V usage is TRBV12-5 and J usage is TRBJ1-1, with a weak D call TRBD1 (6 bases). This receptor was obtained from an adult in good health and CMV-seronegative. Here the CDR3 reads CASGLVTGTNTEAFF. The DNA for the CDR3 is TGTGCTAGTGGTTTGGTAACAGGGACGAACACTGAAGCTTTCTTT.